This T cell receptor beta chain was profiled in a study of Graves' ophthalmopathy and Graves' hyperthyroidism. Out of more than 8.5 ml of fresh peripheral blood, PBMCs were obtained. The germline CDR1 and CDR2 sequences are KGHDR and SFDVKD. The CDR3 runs 16 residues. V shed 4 bases, J shed 4 bases, and the junction held 4 bases outside the gene matches. The authors amplified TCR beta CDR3 regions, and they did so from RNA transcripts for repertoire sequencing. RT-PCR in the first round used HTBI primers; a second-round multiplex PCR followed. A single record per CDR3 protein comes from TCRdb applying MiXCR to the multiplex PCR reads. The table has around 400,000 distinct CDR3 sequences, approximately 16% seen once. This clonotype was detected many times.

The chain carries TRBV24-1 and TRBJ1-5, with 12 positions matching TRBD1. The sequenced sample consisted of peripheral blood. The clonotype originates from a woman aged 18-29 years with Graves' ophthalmopathy. CDR3 residues: CATSDRGQGANQPQHF. The CDR3 bases are TGTGCCACCAGTGACCGGGGACAGGGGGCAAATCAGCCCCAGCATTTT.